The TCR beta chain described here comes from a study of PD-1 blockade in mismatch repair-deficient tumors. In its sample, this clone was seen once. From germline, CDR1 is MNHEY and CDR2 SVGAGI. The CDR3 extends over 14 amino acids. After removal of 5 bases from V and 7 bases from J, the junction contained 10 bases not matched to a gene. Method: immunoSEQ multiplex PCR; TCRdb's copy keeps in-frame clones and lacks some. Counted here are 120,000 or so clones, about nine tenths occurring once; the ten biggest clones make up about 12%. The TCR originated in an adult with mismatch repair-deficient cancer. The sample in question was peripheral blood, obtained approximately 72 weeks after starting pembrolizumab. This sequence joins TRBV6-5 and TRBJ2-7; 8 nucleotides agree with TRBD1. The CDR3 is CASSLGTGRLEQYF. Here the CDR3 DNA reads TGTGCCAGCAGTCTCGGGACAGGCCGTCTGGAGCAGTACTTC.